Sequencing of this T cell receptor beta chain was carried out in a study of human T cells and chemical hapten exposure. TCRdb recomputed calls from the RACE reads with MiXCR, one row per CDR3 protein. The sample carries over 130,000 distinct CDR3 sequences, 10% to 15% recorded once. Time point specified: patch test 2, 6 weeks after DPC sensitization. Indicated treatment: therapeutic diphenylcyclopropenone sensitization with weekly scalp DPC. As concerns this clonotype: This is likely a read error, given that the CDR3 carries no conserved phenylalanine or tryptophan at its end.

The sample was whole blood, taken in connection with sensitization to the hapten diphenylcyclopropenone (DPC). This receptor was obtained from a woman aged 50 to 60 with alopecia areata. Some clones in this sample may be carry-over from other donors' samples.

As DNA, the CDR3 is TGTGCCAGCAAGGAGCGGGGATTCTACAATGAGCAGTTCTTA. Encoded protein: CASKERGFYNEQFL. The chain is built from TRBV2 and TRBJ2-1, with 7 bases fitting TRBD2. Trimming at V came to 7 bases and at J to 3 bases, leaving 6 bases not matched to a gene. CDR3 length: 14 amino acids. CDR1 and CDR2 from the germline V gene are SNHLY and FYNNEI.